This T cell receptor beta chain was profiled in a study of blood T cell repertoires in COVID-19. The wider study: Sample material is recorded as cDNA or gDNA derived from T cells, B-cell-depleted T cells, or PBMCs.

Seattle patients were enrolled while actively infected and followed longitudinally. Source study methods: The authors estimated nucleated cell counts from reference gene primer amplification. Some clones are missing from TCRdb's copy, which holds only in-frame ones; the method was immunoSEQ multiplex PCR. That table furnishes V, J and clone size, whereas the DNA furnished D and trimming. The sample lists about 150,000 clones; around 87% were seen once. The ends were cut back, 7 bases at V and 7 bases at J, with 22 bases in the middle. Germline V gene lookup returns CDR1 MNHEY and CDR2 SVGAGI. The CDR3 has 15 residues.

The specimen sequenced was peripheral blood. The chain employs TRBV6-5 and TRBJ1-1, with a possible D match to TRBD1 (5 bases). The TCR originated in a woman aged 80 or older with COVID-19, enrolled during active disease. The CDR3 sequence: CASTQGGSAKFEAFF. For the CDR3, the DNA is TGTGCCAGCACCCAGGGCGGATCCGCTAAGTTTGAAGCTTTCTTT.